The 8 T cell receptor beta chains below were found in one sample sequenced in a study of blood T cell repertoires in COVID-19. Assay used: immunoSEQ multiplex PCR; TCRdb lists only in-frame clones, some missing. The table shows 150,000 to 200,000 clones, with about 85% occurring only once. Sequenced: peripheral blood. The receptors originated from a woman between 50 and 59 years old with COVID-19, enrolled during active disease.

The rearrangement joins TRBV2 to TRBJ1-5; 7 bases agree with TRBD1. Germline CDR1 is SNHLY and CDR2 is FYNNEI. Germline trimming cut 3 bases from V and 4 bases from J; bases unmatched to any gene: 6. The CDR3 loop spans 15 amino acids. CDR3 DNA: TGTGCCAGCAGTGACGGGGGACAGCTTAATCAGCCCCAGCATTTT. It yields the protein CASSDGGQLNQPQHF.

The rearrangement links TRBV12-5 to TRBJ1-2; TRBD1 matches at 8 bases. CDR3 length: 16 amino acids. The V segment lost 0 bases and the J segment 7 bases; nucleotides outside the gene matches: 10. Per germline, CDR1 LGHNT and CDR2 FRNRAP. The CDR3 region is CASGLVGGRGRSGYTF. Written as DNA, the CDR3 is TGTGCTAGTGGTTTGGTAGGGGGCAGGGGGCGGAGTGGCTACACCTTC.

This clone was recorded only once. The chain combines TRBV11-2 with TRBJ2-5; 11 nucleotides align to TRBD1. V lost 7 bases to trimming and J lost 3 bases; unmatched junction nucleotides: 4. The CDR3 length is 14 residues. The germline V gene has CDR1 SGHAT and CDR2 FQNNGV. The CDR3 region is CASTRDRGKETQYF. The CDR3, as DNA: TGTGCCAGCACCCGGGACAGGGGGAAAGAGACCCAGTACTTC.

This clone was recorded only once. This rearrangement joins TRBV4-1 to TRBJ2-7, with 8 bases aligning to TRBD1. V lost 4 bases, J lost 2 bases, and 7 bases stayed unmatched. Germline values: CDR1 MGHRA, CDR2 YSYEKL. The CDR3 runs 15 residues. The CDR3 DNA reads TGCGCCAGCAGCCCCGGACAGGGACTCCCCTACGAGCAGTACTTC. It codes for CASSPGQGLPYEQYF.

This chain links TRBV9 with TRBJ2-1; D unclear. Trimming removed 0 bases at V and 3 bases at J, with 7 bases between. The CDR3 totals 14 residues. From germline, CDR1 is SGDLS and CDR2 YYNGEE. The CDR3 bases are TGTGCCAGCAGCGTAGTAGCTAACTACAATGAGCAGTTCTTC. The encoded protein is CASSVVANYNEQFF.

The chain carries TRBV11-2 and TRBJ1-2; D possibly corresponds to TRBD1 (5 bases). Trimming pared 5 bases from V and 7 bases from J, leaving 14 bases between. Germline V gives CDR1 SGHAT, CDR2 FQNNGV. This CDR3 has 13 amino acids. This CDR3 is CASSPWTSAGYTF. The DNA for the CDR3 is TGTGCCAGCAGCCCCTGGACATCGGCTGGCTACACCTTC.

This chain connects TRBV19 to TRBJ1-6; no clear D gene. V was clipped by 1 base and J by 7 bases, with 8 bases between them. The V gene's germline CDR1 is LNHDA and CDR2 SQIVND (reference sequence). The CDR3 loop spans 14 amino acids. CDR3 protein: CASSIGQNNSPLHF. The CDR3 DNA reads TGTGCCAGTAGTATAGGGCAGAACAATTCACCCCTCCACTTT.

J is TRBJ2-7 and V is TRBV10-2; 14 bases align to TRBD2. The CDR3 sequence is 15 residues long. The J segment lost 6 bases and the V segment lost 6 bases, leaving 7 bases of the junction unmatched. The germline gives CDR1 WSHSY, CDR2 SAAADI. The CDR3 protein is CASRMTSGGAVEQYF. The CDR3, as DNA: TGCGCCAGCAGAATGACTAGCGGGGGGGCGGTCGAGCAGTACTTC.